The TCR beta chain under discussion was sequenced for a study of T cell responses to AZD1222 COVID-19 vaccine. The CDR3 contains 14 residues. The V end lost 4 bases, the J end lost 4 bases, and 12 bases lay between the germline ends. Germline assignment: CDR1 SGHNT and CDR2 YYREEE (reference sequence). On this clone: Its antigen is unidentified.

The study's findings and limits: Clonal diversity was possibly underestimated; the donors were predominantly white British and more often female. The breadth and depth of Spike-specific TCRs increased once two AZD1222 doses had been given.

Sequenced by immunoSEQ multiplex PCR; TCRdb stores in-frame clones only, minus some. The sample lists more than 85,000 clones, 70% to 85% occurring once. The V gene is TRBV5-4, the J gene TRBJ2-4; D may be TRBD1 (5 bases). This sample comprised peripheral blood, obtained on day 0 of AZD1222 vaccination. The receptor was isolated from an adult in good health. In DNA form, the CDR3 reads TGTGCCAGCAGCCCAGGGTCGGAAAAAAACATTCAGTACTTC. Its protein product is CASSPGSEKNIQYF.